This T cell receptor (beta chain) was documented in a study of post-analysis software for immune sequencing data. Prepared libraries of TCR beta cDNA carried unique molecular identifiers. Out of roughly 0.85 to 11 million T cells, a few hundred thousand cDNA molecules were generated. Each CDR3 protein is one row after TCRdb ran MiXCR on the PCR reads. This sample carries more than 450,000 distinct CDR3 sequences, around 36% of them seen once, and the ten largest clones take around 6.1%. CDR1 is SQVTM, CDR2 ANQGSEA, per germline. This CDR3 comprises 13 residues. Note on this clonotype: Its antigen is not known.

The study, taken as a whole, reports: F measure clustering grouped samples strongly by preparation batch. TRBV segments more frequent in patients than in controls numbered about five and included TRBV5-6, TRBV5-1 and TRBV20-1. Normalized Chao1 diversity was significantly reduced in patients versus controls.

This TCR came from a girl under 18 with multiple sclerosis. The sequenced sample consisted of blood. This chain joins TRBV29-1 and TRBJ2-5; D not certain. The J call may be wrong; the DNA end is better matched by TRBJ2-7. The CDR3 region has the DNA TGCAGCGTCCAAGTCCCGGCGGCCTACGAGCAGTACTTC. As protein: CSVQVPAAYEQYF.